One sample yielded the 27 T cell receptor beta chains listed below, sequenced in a study of cytomegalovirus exposure and HLA in healthy donors. PCR involved 60 Vbeta and 13 Jbeta primers. The assay was immunoSEQ multiplex PCR, and TCRdb's table has in-frame clones only and misses some. The repertoire holds 150,000 to 200,000 clones, with under 85% as singletons. Sample: PBMCs. The receptors were sampled from a female donor in good health and CMV-seronegative.

The V gene is TRBV29-1, the J gene TRBJ2-1, with D tentatively TRBD2 (7 bases). The V end was cut by 5 bases, the J end by 4 bases, with 33 bases between. The CDR3 has 20 residues. Per germline, CDR1 SQVTM and CDR2 ANQGSEA. In nucleotides, the CDR3 is TGCAGCGTTAAACTAGGGCGATGGCTAGCGGACAGAGCCTCGTACAATGAGCAGTTCTTC. Its protein is CSVKLGRWLADRASYNEQFF.

In its sample, this clone was seen once. The chain employs TRBV5-1 and TRBJ2-3; 12 nucleotides line up with TRBD2. The V and J ends lost 4 bases and 5 bases, in that order; junction bases with no gene match: 11. The CDR3 length is 17 residues. Germline V gene lookup returns CDR1 SGHRS and CDR2 YFSETQ. CDR3 amino acids: CASSPRTSGIAGDTQYF. The CDR3 DNA follows: TGCGCCAGCAGCCCTCGGACTAGCGGGATCGCTGGAGATACGCAGTATTTT.

The genes are TRBV7-2 and TRBJ2-5; perhaps TRBD1 as D (6 bases). The CDR3 consists of 14 residues. V shed 1 base and J shed 5 bases, with 11 bases lying between them. CDR1 SGHTA and CDR2 FQGNSA come from the germline V gene. The CDR3 coding sequence is TGTGCCAGCAGCTTAGACACAGGGAGTGAGACCCAGTACTTC. It translates to CASSLDTGSETQYF.

The V gene is TRBV11-3, the J gene TRBJ1-1, with D unclear. The CDR3 totals 13 residues. Trimming pared 3 bases from V and 0 bases from J, leaving 5 bases between. The V gene's germline CDR1 is SGHNT and CDR2 YENEEA. CDR3 DNA sequence: TGTGCCAGCAGCTTGACTCTGAACACTGAAGCTTTCTTT. Encoded protein: CASSLTLNTEAFF.

This clone was seen only a few times. J is TRBJ2-7 and V is TRBV30, with 11 bases identical to TRBD2. With V trimmed by 0 bases and J by 3 bases, 7 bases remained unmatched. CDR1 is GTSNPN, CDR2 SVGIG, per germline (reference sequence). This CDR3 has 16 amino acids. CDR3: CAWSVRRLAGGYEQYF. CDR3 sequence (DNA): TGTGCCTGGAGTGTACGGCGGCTAGCGGGAGGCTACGAGCAGTACTTC. The full variable domain, with the rest looked up from reference TRBV30 and TRBJ2-7, is SQTIHQWPATLVQPVGSPLSLECTVEGTSNPNLYWYRQAAGRGLQLLFYSVGIGQISSEVPQNLSASRPQDRQFILSSKKLLLSDSGFYLCAWSVRRLAGGYEQYFGPGTRLTVT.

The chain couples TRBV28 to TRBJ2-7; D is uncertain. Per the germline V gene, CDR1 is MDHEN and CDR2 is SYDVKM. V was clipped by 5 bases and J by 3 bases, with 14 bases between them. The CDR3 runs to 14 residues. The CDR3 nucleotides are TGTGCCAGCAGTAACCTAGGTCGTGGCTACGAGCAGTACTTC. Amino acids: CASSNLGRGYEQYF. Variable domain in full (rest from reference TRBV28 and TRBJ2-7): DVKVTQSSRYLVKRTGEKVFLECVQDMDHENMFWYRQDPGLGLRLIYFSYDVKMKEKGDIPEGYSVSREKKERFSLILESASTNQTSMYLCASSNLGRGYEQYFGPGTRLTVT.

This clone was seen a handful of times. Other DNA sequences in this specimen translate into the identical CDR3. This chain joins TRBV7-3 and TRBJ1-1; the match to TRBD1 covers 9 bases. J lost 1 base, V lost 0 bases, and 0 bases had no gene match. Germline lookup yields CDR1 SGHTA and CDR2 FQGTGA. The CDR3 sequence is 15 residues long. Here the CDR3 DNA reads TGTGCCAGCAGCTTAACGGGACAGGGGAACACTGAAGCTTTCTTT. This codes for CASSLTGQGNTEAFF.

The V and J genes are TRBV12-5 and TRBJ1-2, with D perhaps TRBD1 (6 bases). Looked up from germline, CDR1 is LGHNT and CDR2 is FRNRAP. Trimming took off 6 bases at V and 1 base at J, with 12 bases between the two ends. This CDR3 has 14 amino acids. The CDR3 sequence is CASGLQGNNYGYTF. The CDR3, as DNA: TGTGCTAGTGGATTACAGGGAAATAACTATGGCTACACCTTC.

The sample holds a few counts of this clone. The chain is built from TRBV7-9 and TRBJ1-4, with D unclear. The V and J ends lost 2 bases and 0 bases respectively, with 7 bases between them. Germline values: CDR1 SEHNR, CDR2 FQNEAQ (reference sequence). The CDR3 totals 15 residues. This CDR3 reads CASSLTGPTNEKLFF. The DNA for the CDR3 is TGTGCCAGCAGCTTAACGGGTCCAACTAATGAAAAACTGTTTTTT.

The chain joins TRBV11-2 to TRBJ2-2; possible D gene TRBD2, 6 bases. The CDR3 has 16 residues. V was clipped by 5 bases and J by 5 bases, with 18 bases between them. Germline loops: CDR1 SGHAT, CDR2 FQNNGV. The CDR3 is CASSPRDGGYTGELFF. The CDR3 DNA reads as TGTGCCAGCAGCCCCAGAGACGGGGGTTATACCGGGGAGCTGTTTTTT.

In its sample, this clone was seen a few times. Within the sample, other DNA sequences also encode this same CDR3. The chain recombines TRBV9 with TRBJ1-1, with a tentative D call TRBD1 (6 bases). Germline CDR1 is SGDLS and CDR2 is YYNGEE. The CDR3 totals 14 residues. Trimming took off 0 bases at V and 4 bases at J, with 10 bases between the two ends. CDR3 loop: CASSVEQGGTEAFF. CDR3 DNA sequence: TGTGCCAGCAGCGTAGAACAGGGCGGCACTGAAGCTTTCTTT. Based on the CDR3 plus reference TRBV9 and TRBJ1-1, the full variable domain is DSGVTQTPKHLITATGQRVTLRCSPRSGDLSVYWYQQSLDQGLQFLIQYYNGEERAKGNILERFSAQQFPDLHSELNLSSLELGDSALYFCASSVEQGGTEAFFGQGTRLTVV.

The chain has TRBV4-2 and TRBJ1-1, with 11 bases fitting TRBD1. V trimming: 3 bases; J trimming: 4 bases; junction bases outside the gene matches: 1. Germline V gene data show CDR1 as LGHNA and CDR2 as YNFKEQ. This CDR3 is built from 14 residues. In DNA form, the CDR3 reads TGTGCCAGCAGCCAGGGACAGGGGGGCACTGAAGCTTTCTTT. Its protein is CASSQGQGGTEAFF.

This clone was recorded once. CDR3 loop: CASTPDRGRLANYGYTF. CDR3 DNA: TGTGCCAGCACCCCGGACAGGGGGCGACTAGCTAACTATGGCTACACCTTC. The chain has TRBV28 and TRBJ1-2, with TRBD1 identical over 11 bases. The CDR3 runs to 17 residues. Germline loops: CDR1 MDHEN, CDR2 SYDVKM. The V and J ends lost 7 bases and 0 bases, in that order; junction bases with no gene match: 10.

The chain recombines TRBV19 with TRBJ1-5; D is unresolved. This CDR3 has 14 residues. V gave up 5 bases and J gave up 4 bases, with 12 bases separating them. Germline V gene lookup returns CDR1 LNHDA and CDR2 SQIVND (reference sequence). The CDR3 spells CASSQSSGNQPQHF. The DNA for the CDR3 is TGTGCCAGTAGTCAATCCTCGGGGAATCAGCCCCAGCATTTT. Complete variable domain (other parts from reference TRBV19 and TRBJ1-5): DGGITQSPKYLFRKEGQNVTLSCEQNLNHDAMYWYRQDPGQGLRLIYYSQIVNDFQKGDIAEGYSVSREKKESFPLTVTSAQKNPTAFYLCASSQSSGNQPQHFGDGTRLSIL.

This chain joins TRBV19 and TRBJ1-5; no firm D call. Germline V gene data show CDR1 as LNHDA and CDR2 as SQIVND (reference sequence). V gave up 3 bases and J gave up 5 bases, with 17 bases separating them. The CDR3 contains 16 residues. The CDR3 loop reads CASSIPRGRIDQPQHF. Written as DNA, the CDR3 is TGTGCCAGTAGTATCCCTCGGGGTCGGATAGATCAGCCCCAGCATTTT. Full variable domain (remainder filled in from reference TRBV19 and TRBJ1-5): DGGITQSPKYLFRKEGQNVTLSCEQNLNHDAMYWYRQDPGQGLRLIYYSQIVNDFQKGDIAEGYSVSREKKESFPLTVTSAQKNPTAFYLCASSIPRGRIDQPQHFGDGTRLSIL.

This rearrangement joins TRBV5-6 to TRBJ1-5, with D possibly matching TRBD1 (5 bases). The CDR3 has 15 amino acids. V lost 0 bases to trimming and J lost 3 bases, with 10 bases between them. CDR1 and CDR2 (germline): SGHDT, YYEEEE. CDR3 residues: CASSLGGGNNQPQHF. As DNA, the CDR3 is TGTGCCAGCAGCTTGGGGGGGGGAAACAATCAGCCCCAGCATTTT.

This chain links TRBV28 with TRBJ2-2; no firm D call. The V end lost 6 bases, the J end lost 1 base, and 15 bases lay between the germline ends. The CDR3 length is 16 residues. Per the germline V gene, CDR1 is MDHEN and CDR2 is SYDVKM. The CDR3 protein is CASSPWSRGNTGELFF. As DNA, the CDR3 is TGTGCCAGCAGCCCCTGGAGCCGAGGGAACACCGGGGAGCTGTTTTTT.

The V gene is TRBV10-2, the J gene TRBJ1-4; D is unclear. The CDR3 totals 16 residues. Germline-derived CDR1 and CDR2 are WSHSY and SAAADI. Trimming stripped 4 bases from V and 4 bases from J, with 16 bases between. In nucleotides, the CDR3 is TGCGCCAGCAGTGGGAGGGAAATCGGGTTTAATGAAAAACTGTTTTTT. Its protein is CASSGREIGFNEKLFF.

The gene calls are TRBV19 and TRBJ1-4; TRBD1 might be the D (5 bases). The germline CDR1 and CDR2 sequences are LNHDA and SQIVND (reference sequence). This CDR3 has 17 amino acids. V was trimmed by 5 bases and J by 0 bases, leaving 16 bases between them. The CDR3 bases are TGTGCCAGTAGTGAGCGGGGCCCCCCTGCAACTAATGAAAAACTGTTTTTT. Translating gives CASSERGPPATNEKLFF.

The gene calls are TRBV5-1 and TRBJ1-1; D remains ambiguous. There are 15 residues in the CDR3. Trimming shortened V by 4 bases and J by 1 base, and 14 bases separated the two germline ends. Germline CDR1 reads SGHRS; CDR2 reads YFSETQ. CDR3 amino acids: CASSPTWRENTEAFF. The DNA of the CDR3 is TGCGCCAGCAGCCCGACTTGGAGGGAGAACACTGAAGCTTTCTTT.

This clone was observed once. The J gene is TRBJ2-7, the V gene TRBV5-8, with unresolved D. The CDR3 has 12 amino acids. V was clipped by 4 bases and J by 5 bases, with 10 bases between them. In germline, CDR1 is SGHTS, CDR2 YDEGEE. CDR3 amino acids: CASSAARHEQYF. As DNA, the CDR3 is TGTGCCAGCAGCGCGGCACGACACGAGCAGTACTTC.

This rearrangement joins TRBV6-1 to TRBJ2-7; possibly TRBD2 for D (7 bases). Germline-derived CDR1 and CDR2 are MNHNS and SASEGT. The CDR3 sequence is 15 residues long. Trimming shortened V by 2 bases and J by 1 base, and 12 bases separated the two germline ends. DNA for the CDR3: TGTGCCAGCAGTGAATCAGGGGAGGGATCCTACGAGCAGTACTTC. Amino acids: CASSESGEGSYEQYF.

This clone showed up just once. CDR3 DNA: TGTGCCTGGAGCGGTTTACCCTCCGGGGAGCAGTTCTTC. It encodes CAWSGLPSGEQFF. The gene calls are TRBV30 and TRBJ2-1; D gene uncertain. Trimming stripped 3 bases from V and 10 bases from J, with 16 bases between. CDR3 length equals 13 residues. Per the germline V gene, CDR1 is GTSNPN and CDR2 is SVGIG (reference sequence).

The genes are TRBV6-5 and TRBJ1-1, with no clear D. Germline lookup yields CDR1 MNHEY and CDR2 SVGAGI. CDR3 size: 13 residues. V was trimmed by 7 bases and J by 9 bases, leaving 18 bases between them. The CDR3 DNA reads TGTGCCAGCACGATGGGGATACGGGGTAAAGCTTTCTTT. Protein sequence: CASTMGIRGKAFF.

CDR3 sequence: CATSREDRYFYEQYF. The CDR3 DNA sequence: TGTGCCACCAGCAGAGAGGACAGGTACTTCTACGAGCAGTACTTC. The rearrangement links TRBV15 to TRBJ2-7; TRBD1 agrees at 7 bases. V was clipped by 0 bases and J by 3 bases; unmatched bases: 5. CDR3 length equals 15 residues. Germline V gene lookup returns CDR1 LNHNV and CDR2 YYDKDF (reference sequence).

The chain carries TRBV28 and TRBJ2-5, with 9 bases fitting TRBD2. Looked up from germline, CDR1 is MDHEN and CDR2 is SYDVKM. V lost 2 bases and J lost 4; bases outside the gene matches: 17. This CDR3 is built from 19 residues. The CDR3 sequence is CASSLGLGLAAGGGETQYF. Written as DNA, the CDR3 is TGTGCCAGCAGTTTAGGGCTAGGTCTAGCGGCGGGGGGGGGAGAGACCCAGTACTTC.

V usage is TRBV6-5 and J usage is TRBJ2-5; D call uncertain. Looked up from germline, CDR1 is MNHEY and CDR2 is SVGAGI. The CDR3 is 15 residues long. V lost 0 bases and J 4 bases, leaving 12 bases between the germline ends. CDR3 bases: TGTGCCAGCAGTTACTCGGGCGTTTCCGCAGAGACCCAGTACTTC. Its protein product is CASSYSGVSAETQYF.